Listed below are T cell receptor beta chains from one sample, sequenced in a study of CD8 T cells in ankylosing spondylitis. In TCRdb, the 5' RACE reads were re-called with MiXCR into one record per CDR3 protein. The table has roughly 300,000 distinct CDR3 sequences, 6.5% to 10% seen once; the top ten hold about 14%. The specimen sequenced was blood, either unsorted or a sorted T cell fraction (not recorded which). All receptors come from a male donor with ankylosing spondylitis. Each CDR3 is given with its conserved first and last residue. D genes are given only for firm matches. Rows may omit the clone size; those that give it use once, few, many or a size class.

size: few
J: TRBJ2-1
D: NA
V: TRBV6-2/TRBV6-3
DNA: TGTGCCAGCGGAGAGACCCATGAGCAGTTCTTC
CDR3: CASGETHEQFF

size: NA
J: TRBJ2-7
D: TRBD1
V: TRBV5-1
DNA: TGCGCCAGCAGCTTAGGGGACAGGGACTACGAGCAGTACTTC
CDR3: CASSLGDRDYEQYF

size: many
J: TRBJ2-1
D: NA
V: TRBV5-1
DNA: TGCGCCAGCAGGAATCCCTACAATGAGCAGTTCTTC
CDR3: CASRNPYNEQFF

size: NA
J: TRBJ1-5
D: NA
V: TRBV6-1
DNA: TGTGCCAGCACTCCAGCCGCCATGGGCAATCAGCCCCAGCATTTT
CDR3: CASTPAAMGNQPQHF

size: NA
J: TRBJ2-5
D: TRBD1
V: TRBV7-9
DNA: TGTGCCAGCAGCCCCGGGGGACAGGGGTATCGAGAGACCCAGTACTTC
CDR3: CASSPGGQGYRETQYF

size: few
J: TRBJ1-2
D: TRBD1
V: TRBV6-1
DNA: TGTGCCAGCAGAAGACAGGGCTTGAATGGCTACACCTTC
CDR3: CASRRQGLNGYTF

size: few
J: TRBJ2-1
D: NA
V: TRBV19
DNA: TGTGCCAGTAGTCCCCGCCCAGGGCAAGTCATACGTGAGCAGTTCTTC
CDR3: CASSPRPGQVIREQFF

size: few
J: TRBJ2-7
D: NA
V: TRBV27
DNA: TGTGCCAGCAGTTGGGGTGGACCATCGGACTACGAGCAGTACTTC
CDR3: CASSWGGPSDYEQYF

size: few
J: TRBJ1-5
D: NA
V: TRBV9
DNA: TGTGCCAGCAGCGCGGACGGGGGGCAGCCCCAGCATTTT
CDR3: CASSADGGQPQHF

size: many
J: TRBJ2-7
D: TRBD2
V: TRBV10-3
DNA: TGTGCCATCAGTGACCCTCATGGGACTAGCGGGAAGTACGAGCAGTACTTC
CDR3: CAISDPHGTSGKYEQYF

size: few
J: TRBJ2-2
D: NA
V: TRBV5-6
DNA: TGTGCCAGCAGCTTCTGGACTCGCACGAACACCGGGGAGCTGTTTTTT
CDR3: CASSFWTRTNTGELFF

size: many
J: TRBJ2-1
D: TRBD1
V: TRBV7-8
DNA: TGTGCCAGCAGCTTAAGACAGGGAAGCTACAATGAGCAGTTCTTC
CDR3: CASSLRQGSYNEQFF

size: many
J: TRBJ2-1
D: TRBD2
V: TRBV7-2
DNA: TGTGCCAGCAGCTTAGATAGCGGGAGGGCCATTGAGCAGTTCTTC
CDR3: CASSLDSGRAIEQFF

size: many
J: TRBJ2-5
D: NA
V: TRBV29-1
DNA: TGCAGCGTTGTGCACAGTGGGCTAGAGACCCAGTACTTC
CDR3: CSVVHSGLETQYF

size: few
J: TRBJ2-5
D: NA
V: TRBV18
DNA: TGTGCCAGCTCACGCACTCAGCAGGAGACCCAGTACTTC
CDR3: CASSRTQQETQYF

size: few
J: TRBJ2-7
D: NA
V: TRBV20-1
DNA: TGCAGTGCTAGTAAGGTAGCGGTATCCTACGAGCAGTACTTC
CDR3: CSASKVAVSYEQYF

size: few
J: TRBJ1-1
D: TRBD1
V: TRBV27
DNA: TGTGCCAGCAGGACCACCGACAGGGTGGGCACTGAAGCTTTCTTT
CDR3: CASRTTDRVGTEAFF

size: NA
J: TRBJ2-5
D: NA
V: TRBV4-1
DNA: TGCGCCAGCAGCCCTCAGACAGTCCAAGAGACCCAGTACTTC
CDR3: CASSPQTVQETQYF

size: NA
J: TRBJ2-3
D: TRBD2
V: TRBV20-1
DNA: TGCACCGGACTAGCGGGAGGTGTTAGCACAGATACGCAGTATTTT
CDR3: CTGLAGGVSTDTQYF

size: NA
J: TRBJ2-2
D: TRBD1
V: TRBV15
DNA: TGTGCCACCAGCGTGGGACAGACCACCGGGGAGCTGTTTTTT
CDR3: CATSVGQTTGELFF

size: many
J: TRBJ2-1
D: TRBD2
V: TRBV12-3/TRBV12-4
DNA: TGTGCCAGCAGTGGGCTACTAGCGGTCCCGAGGAAGTACAATGAGCAGTTCTTC
CDR3: CASSGLLAVPRKYNEQFF

size: many
J: TRBJ1-5
D: NA
V: TRBV12-3/TRBV12-4
DNA: TGTGCCAGCAACAGCAACAGGGGCAATCAGCCCCAGCATTTT
CDR3: CASNSNRGNQPQHF